What follows are 22 T cell receptor beta chains derived from one specimen sequenced in a study of blood T cell repertoires in COVID-19. Libraries were prepared by immunoSEQ multiplex PCR; TCRdb keeps only in-frame clonotypes and omits some of them. The repertoire holds several thousand clones, with approximately 86% as singletons. The sample was peripheral blood. These receptors all stem from a human donor in a cohort sampled during active COVID-19.

In its sample, this clone ranks as medium-sized. The CDR3 spells CASSSGSPDTQYF. The CDR3 DNA follows: TGTGCCAGCAGCTCCGGGAGTCCCGATACGCAGTATTTT. J is TRBJ2-3 and V is TRBV12-3 or TRBV12-4, with a possible D match to TRBD2 (6 bases). Trimming removed 6 bases from V and 6 bases from J, with 13 bases in between. The CDR3 totals 13 residues.

In DNA, the CDR3 is TGTGCCAGCAGCCATCCTTCTAGCGGGAGCTATGAGCAGTTCTTC. Its translation is CASSHPSSGSYEQFF. The rearrangement uses TRBV3-1 (or the pseudogene TRBV3-2) and TRBJ2-1; TRBD2 aligns across 10 bases. J gave up 8 bases and V 3 bases, and 7 bases lay outside the gene matches. Germline V lookup: CDR1 LGHDT, CDR2 YNNKEL (reference sequence). This CDR3 is 15 amino acids long.

This clone was seen only once. The V and J genes are TRBV2 and TRBJ2-1, with 9 bases matching TRBD2. J gave up 12 bases and V 8 bases, and 20 bases lay outside the gene matches. CDR3 length equals 16 residues. Germline CDR1 is SNHLY and CDR2 is FYNNEI. The CDR3 loop is CASRDWAGGSGGRQFF. CDR3 bases: TGTGCCAGCCGCGATTGGGCGGGAGGGTCCGGCGGAAGGCAGTTCTTC. Full variable domain (missing parts from reference TRBV2 and TRBJ2-1): EPEVTQTPSHQVTQMGQEVILRCVPISNHLYFYWYRQILGQKVEFLVSFYNNEISEKSEIFDDQFSVERPDGSNFTLKIRSTKLEDSAMYFCASRDWAGGSGGRQFFGPGTRLTVL.

In its sample, this clone ranks as large (0.1 to 1%). The chain combines TRBV6-5 with TRBJ1-1, with D tentatively TRBD1 (5 bases). The CDR3 runs to 15 residues. Per the germline V gene, CDR1 is MNHEY and CDR2 is SVGAGI. Trimming removed 3 bases from V and 2 bases from J, with 13 bases in between. CDR3 region: CASSYATVANTEAFF. As DNA, the CDR3 is TGTGCCAGCAGTTATGCGACAGTAGCCAACACTGAAGCTTTCTTT.

V usage is TRBV4-3 and J usage is TRBJ2-1, with 8 nucleotides matching TRBD2. Germline-derived CDR1 and CDR2 are LGHNA and YSLEER. The CDR3 length is 17 residues. V gave up 0 bases and J gave up 5 bases; unmatched junction bases: 9. The CDR3 sequence: CASSQDPPGGVNNEQFF. The CDR3 coding sequence is TGCGCCAGCAGCCAAGATCCCCCGGGAGGGGTTAACAATGAGCAGTTCTTC.

The chain combines TRBV18 with TRBJ2-7, with 10 bases fitting TRBD2. The germline V gene encodes CDR1 KGHSH and CDR2 LQKENI. J was trimmed by 7 bases and V by 1 base; bases with no gene match: 13. This CDR3 spans 17 amino acids. The CDR3 DNA reads TGTGCCAGCTCACCACGTGGGGTAGCGGGAGGAAATGATGAGCAGTACTTC. Amino acids: CASSPRGVAGGNDEQYF. The variable domain in full, completed from reference TRBV18 and TRBJ2-7, reads NAGVMQNPRHLVRRRGQEARLRCSPMKGHSHVYWYRQLPEEGLKFMVYLQKENIIDESGMPKERFSAEFPKEGPSILRIQQVVRGDSAAYFCASSPRGVAGGNDEQYFGPGTRLTVT.

This chain uses TRBV5-6 with TRBJ2-7; 8 bases are shared with TRBD1. CDR1 is SGHDT, CDR2 YYEEEE, per germline. V lost 5 bases to trimming and J lost 3 bases; unmatched junction nucleotides: 4. The CDR3 contains 13 residues. CDR3 nucleotides: TGTGCCAGCAGTTTCGGGACAGGCTACGAGCAGTACTTC. Protein: CASSFGTGYEQYF.

As to this clone: At the DNA level, this CDR3 is encoded by other sequences in the same sample as well. In nucleotides, the CDR3 is TGTGCCACCAGTGCGTCAGGGGCTGGCGGTTACACCTTC. Its protein is CATSASGAGGYTF. This rearrangement joins TRBV24-1 to TRBJ1-2, with a tentative D call TRBD1 (6 bases). Germline CDR1 reads KGHDR; CDR2 reads SFDVKD. Trimming cost V 5 bases and J 11 bases, with 17 bases left between them. This CDR3 is built from 13 residues.

Sample share makes this clone medium-sized. This chain connects TRBV5-4 to TRBJ2-5; TRBD2 matches 11 bases. CDR3 length: 19 residues. V lost 0 bases to trimming and J lost 1 base; unmatched junction nucleotides: 11. Germline V gene data show CDR1 as SGHNT and CDR2 as YYREEE (reference sequence). Here the CDR3 DNA reads TGTGCCAGCAGCTTGGTCGGTAGCGGGAGGGCCTTCGCCCAAGAGACCCAGTACTTC. It yields the protein CASSLVGSGRAFAQETQYF.

The chain employs TRBV2 and TRBJ1-2; 7 bases match TRBD1. CDR3 length: 14 amino acids. J lost 4 bases, V lost 2 bases, and 4 bases had no gene match. CDR1 and CDR2 (germline): SNHLY, FYNNEI. CDR3 coding DNA: TGTGCCAGCAGTGAAACGGGACAGAGCTATGGCTACACCTTC. Translated, it gives CASSETGQSYGYTF.

The chain employs TRBV14 and TRBJ2-3; 15 bases align to TRBD2. The CDR3 runs to 17 residues. V dropped 3 bases and J dropped 8; count of bases not matched to a gene: 9. CDR1 and CDR2 from the germline V gene are SGHDN and FVKESK. The CDR3 sequence is CASSHGLAGGPYVTQYF. CDR3 bases: TGTGCCAGCAGCCACGGACTAGCGGGAGGGCCTTATGTTACGCAGTATTTT.

This clone has just a few counts. The V gene is TRBV6-5, the J gene TRBJ1-5; 9 bases map to TRBD1. With 0 bases clipped from V and 6 bases from J, the junction kept 3 bases outside the gene matches. CDR1 MNHEY and CDR2 SVGAGI come from the germline V gene. The CDR3 spans 15 residues. This CDR3 is CASSYSGTGSQPQHF. The CDR3 DNA reads TGTGCCAGCAGTTACTCGGGGACAGGGAGTCAGCCCCAGCATTTT.

The rearrangement links TRBV28 to TRBJ1-2; a weak D match, TRBD1 (5 bases). The germline V gene encodes CDR1 MDHEN and CDR2 SYDVKM. Trimming cost V 4 bases and J 4 bases, with 16 bases left between them. There are 15 residues in the CDR3. CDR3 nucleotides: TGTGCCAGCAGTTCCGCGTCCCAGGGAAGCTATGGCTACACCTTC. Translating it yields CASSSASQGSYGYTF.

CDR3: CASSTGTSRYQETQYF. CDR3 sequence (DNA): TGTGCCAGCAGCACCGGGACTAGCAGGTACCAAGAGACCCAGTACTTC. J is TRBJ2-5 and V is TRBV11-2; TRBD2 aligns across 9 bases. J gave up 0 bases and V 5 bases, and 7 bases lay outside the gene matches. Germline CDR1 SGHAT, CDR2 FQNNGV. CDR3 size: 16 residues.

This clone was seen a single time. The V and J genes are TRBV11-2 and TRBJ1-4; 7 nucleotides line up with TRBD1. Losses at the gene ends were 3 bases for V and 0 bases for J; bases not matched to a gene: 1. Germline assignment: CDR1 SGHAT and CDR2 FQNNGV. The CDR3 extends over 15 amino acids. The CDR3 region is CASSFGTATNEKLFF. The CDR3 DNA is TGTGCCAGCAGCTTTGGGACAGCAACTAATGAAAAACTGTTTTTT. Complete variable domain (other parts from reference TRBV11-2 and TRBJ1-4): EAGVAQSPRYKIIEKRQSVAFWCNPISGHATLYWYQQILGQGPKLLIQFQNNGVVDDSQLPKDRFSAERLKGVDSTLKIQPAKLEDSAVYLCASSFGTATNEKLFFGSGTQLSVL.

This clone was recorded only once. The chain is built from TRBV12-3 or TRBV12-4 and TRBJ2-7; D gene ambiguous. This CDR3 comprises 11 residues. V was shortened by 4 bases and J by 3 bases, with 4 bases between the two germline ends. The CDR3 is CASSYNYEQYF. CDR3 nucleotides: TGTGCCAGCAGTTACAACTACGAGCAGTACTTC.

CDR3 DNA: TGTGCCAGCAGCCCCGGGACAGGGGGCTACGAGCAGTACTTC. Its protein is CASSPGTGGYEQYF. V gene TRBV5-6 combines with J gene TRBJ2-7, with 11 bases identical to TRBD1. V lost 4 bases, J lost 3 bases, and 3 bases stayed unmatched. From germline, CDR1 is SGHDT and CDR2 YYEEEE. This CDR3 comprises 14 residues.

The rearrangement links TRBV18 to TRBJ1-2; 7 nucleotides align to TRBD1. Trimming removed 4 bases from V and 7 bases from J; junction bases left unmatched: 3. CDR1 and CDR2 from the germline V gene are KGHSH and LQKENI. This CDR3 has 12 residues. CDR3 in DNA: TGTGCCAGCTCACAGGGGGCTGGTGGCTACACCTTC. Translation gives CASSQGAGGYTF. Looking up the rest from reference TRBV18 and TRBJ1-2 gives the full variable domain: NAGVMQNPRHLVRRRGQEARLRCSPMKGHSHVYWYRQLPEEGLKFMVYLQKENIIDESGMPKERFSAEFPKEGPSILRIQQVVRGDSAAYFCASSQGAGGYTFGSGTRLTVV.

This clone came up once. V gene TRBV7-9 combines with J gene TRBJ2-5; 9 bases line up with TRBD1. Trimming took 4 bases from V and 7 from J; bases not matched to a gene: 10. CDR1 is SEHNR and CDR2 is FQNEAQ in the germline V gene (reference sequence). The CDR3 is 15 residues long. The CDR3 DNA follows: TGTGCCAGCAGCTCAGGGACAGGGTTTTTAGGGACCCAGTACTTC. Amino acid sequence: CASSSGTGFLGTQYF.

J is TRBJ1-5 and V is TRBV27, with D perhaps matching TRBD1 (5 bases). Germline V gene sequence: CDR1 MNHEY, CDR2 SMNVEV (reference sequence). V was shortened by 2 bases and J by 3 bases, with 8 bases between the two germline ends. The CDR3 runs 14 residues. CDR3 DNA sequence: TGTGCCAGCAGTTTAGCAGGGAACAATCAGCCCCAGCATTTT. Protein: CASSLAGNNQPQHF.

The chain uses TRBV12-5 and TRBJ1-2; 7 bases match TRBD1. The J segment lost 0 bases and the V segment lost 0 bases, leaving 10 bases of the junction unmatched. The CDR3 spans 18 residues. In germline, CDR1 is LGHNT, CDR2 FRNRAP. DNA for the CDR3: TGTGCTAGTGGTTTGGTACCGACAGGGTCAACCTCTAACTATGGCTACACCTTC. Its translation is CASGLVPTGSTSNYGYTF.

The CDR3 here is CATSDGLAGIDTQYF. The CDR3 DNA follows: TGTGCCACCAGTGATGGGCTAGCGGGAATAGATACGCAGTATTTT. The V call is TRBV24-1, the J call TRBJ2-3, with 9 positions matching TRBD2. V gave up 3 bases and J gave up 5 bases; unmatched junction bases: 5. Germline CDR1 KGHDR, CDR2 SFDVKD. CDR3 length: 15 residues.